The clone carrying this T cell receptor beta chain was seen many times. TCRdb reprocessed the RT-PCR reads via MiXCR and lists one record per CDR3 protein. The sample holds 800,000 to 1,000,000 distinct CDR3 sequences, around 20% seen once. This record comes from a study of response to subunit inactivated influenza vaccine. Looked up from germline, CDR1 is SGHRS and CDR2 is YFSETQ. V gave up 2 bases and J gave up 1 base, with 9 bases separating them. The CDR3 is 14 amino acids. Source: PBMCs from blood, taken 5 days after vaccination. The receptor was isolated from a man in his fifties or sixties who received an inactivated influenza vaccine. The chain uses TRBV5-1 and TRBJ1-1, with D possibly TRBD1 on 6 matching bases. The CDR3 nucleotides read TGCGCCAGCAGCTTACAGGGCACGAACACTGAAGCTTTCTTT. Translating it yields CASSLQGTNTEAFF.